Sequencing of this T cell receptor beta chain was carried out in a study of blood T cell repertoires in COVID-19. Study overall: Samples came from the United States, Italy and Spain, spanning acute and convalescent COVID-19.

In the authors' methods: Reference gene primers were amplified, and this amplification served to estimate nucleated cell counts. Assay used: immunoSEQ multiplex PCR; TCRdb lists only in-frame clones, some missing. V, J and clone size derive from that table, while D and trimming were established from the DNA sequence. The sample carries approximately 400,000 clones, about 89% recorded once. Germline V gene sequence: CDR1 MGHRA, CDR2 YSYEKL. With 0 bases clipped from V and 5 bases from J, the junction kept 4 bases outside the gene matches. The CDR3 spans 17 residues. What was sequenced was peripheral blood. This clonotype originated in a man in his forties with acute or convalescent COVID-19. V gene TRBV4-1 combines with J gene TRBJ2-1; the match to TRBD2 covers 13 bases. In nucleotides, the CDR3 is TGCGCCAGCAGCCAAGAACCTGGACTAGCGGGAGACAATGAGCAGTTCTTC. It yields the protein CASSQEPGLAGDNEQFF.